The clone carrying this T cell receptor beta chain has a count of ten or more. What it recognizes is unknown. These data originate in a study of T cells in Graves' hyperthyroidism and ophthalmopathy. Study results and caveats: Separation of ophthalmopathy from stable hyperthyroidism was achieved by a 13 V-J model.

CDR3 length: 13 residues. J was trimmed by 3 bases and V by 6 bases; bases with no gene match: 4. Germline V lookup: CDR1 MNHEY, CDR2 SVGEGT. From RNA transcripts, TCR beta CDR3 regions were amplified. HTBI primers were used for first-round RT-PCR of the TCR CDR3. TCRdb ran MiXCR on the multiplex PCR reads and lists one entry per CDR3 protein. The table shows more than 500,000 distinct CDR3 sequences, with roughly 16% occurring only once. Sequencing input: blood. This receptor was taken from a young woman with Graves' hyperthyroidism. V is TRBV6-2 or TRBV6-3 and J is TRBJ2-7, with 8 positions matching TRBD1. The CDR3 DNA is TGTGCCAGCAGGTACGGACAGGGCTACGAGCAGTACTTC. It translates to CASRYGQGYEQYF.